This T cell receptor (beta chain) was identified during a study of cytomegalovirus exposure and HLA in healthy donors. The donors were healthy bone marrow donors. The PCR employed 60 Vbeta primers together with 13 Jbeta primers. TCRdb's copy holds only in-frame clones and misses some; the assay was immunoSEQ multiplex PCR. This sample has roughly 230,000 clones, with 80% to 95% found just once. What was sequenced was PBMCs. This clonotype originated in a girl between 2 and 10 years old in good health and CMV-seronegative.

CDR3: CASSYAGLAGGEQYF. The CDR3 nucleotides read TGTGCCAGCAGTTACGCGGGACTAGCGGGAGGCGAGCAGTACTTC. This chain connects TRBV6-5 to TRBJ2-7; TRBD2 agrees at 15 bases. The V segment lost 2 bases and the J segment 6 bases; nucleotides outside the gene matches: 2. The CDR3 is 15 residues long. Germline CDR1 and CDR2: MNHEY and SVGAGI.